This entry features one T cell receptor (beta chain) sequence. The CDR3 covers 17 residues. V gave up 1 base and J gave up 1 base; unmatched junction bases: 6. Per the germline V gene, CDR1 is LGHDT and CDR2 is YNNKEL (reference sequence). Assay used: immunoSEQ multiplex PCR; TCRdb lists only in-frame clones, some missing. The table shows 200,000 to 300,000 clones, with 91% occurring only once. The data are from a study of blood T cell repertoires in COVID-19. About the research overall: Specimens from acute and convalescent COVID-19 originated in the United States, Italy and Spain.

The genes are TRBV3-1 (or the pseudogene TRBV3-2) and TRBJ2-2, with 7 nucleotides matching TRBD1. Sequencing was carried out using peripheral blood. The clonotype was recovered from a person in their late teens or twenties with COVID-19, enrolled during active disease. The CDR3 DNA reads TGTGCCAGCAGCCAAGGGCAGGGGGTAGGGAACACCGGGGAGCTGTTTTTT. It yields the protein CASSQGQGVGNTGELFF.